Presented here are 8 T cell receptor beta chains from one specimen sequenced in a study of monozygotic twins with inflammatory bowel disease. TCRdb re-called the 5' RACE reads and gives one entry per CDR3 protein, without DNA. In all, the sample yields around 100,000 distinct CDR3 sequences. The material sequenced was blood. The receptors derive from a human donor with ulcerative colitis or Crohn's disease, or a healthy co-twin of an affected twin (not recorded which).

The rearrangement joins TRBV2 to TRBJ2-2; the D gene TCRdb calls, TRBD1, cannot be checked with no DNA. The CDR3 is 15 residues long. Germline lookup yields CDR1 SNHLY and CDR2 FYNNEI. The CDR3 region is CASKTGTSNTGELFF.

The chain employs TRBV27 and TRBJ2-3. CDR1 and CDR2 from the germline V gene are MNHEY and SMNVEV (reference sequence). There are 14 residues in the CDR3. CDR3: CASSLVQGTDTQYF.

The chain combines TRBV12-3 or TRBV12-4 with TRBJ1-6; no DNA is available, so the TRBD1 call from TCRdb remains unchecked. The CDR3 runs 14 residues. The CDR3 sequence is CASSFENRQSPLHF.

V gene TRBV5-1 combines with J gene TRBJ1-1; with no DNA, the TCRdb D assignment of TRBD1 cannot be verified. The germline V gene has CDR1 SGHRS and CDR2 YFSETQ. The CDR3 runs to 15 residues. The chain's CDR3 is CASSRGQGYVAEAFF.

CDR3 region: CASSDGGGDTQYF. The chain combines TRBV25-1 with TRBJ2-3; there is no DNA to check the TCRdb D call of TRBD2. Germline-derived CDR1 and CDR2 are MGHDK and SYGVNS. The CDR3 covers 13 residues.

V and J are TRBV7-6 and TRBJ2-3; TCRdb gives TRBD2 as the D gene, but with no DNA this cannot be confirmed. This CDR3 spans 15 amino acids. Germline-derived CDR1 and CDR2 are SGHVS and FNYEAQ. CDR3 loop: CASTESSGSPDTQYF.

The genes are TRBV7-2 and TRBJ2-5; TCRdb's D call of TRBD1 is untestable without DNA. The CDR3 contains 16 residues. Germline V CDR1 and CDR2: SGHTA, FQGNSA. The CDR3 loop is CASSQSGTGTWETQYF.

Here the CDR3 reads CASSYSFSTIGTGLGDF. V usage is TRBV6-5 and J usage is TRBJ2-7; the D call of TRBD1 rests on TCRdb alone, since no DNA is present to check it. Germline V CDR1 and CDR2: MNHEY, SVGAGI. There are 17 residues in the CDR3.